Shown below are 16 T cell receptor beta chains from a single sample sequenced in a study of naive and memory T cell subsets. An equimolar mix of two oligonucleotides served as the beta constant-region primer for TRBC1 and TRBC2. Ligated cDNA was amplified by four rounds of PCR with nested alpha and beta constant-region primers and SP2. From the UMI-ligation and nested PCR reads, TCRdb called clonotypes with MiXCR, one entry per CDR3 protein. Of some 31,000 distinct CDR3 sequences listed, around a sixth were seen once; the top ten hold under 4%. The sequenced sample consisted of effector memory CD4+ T cells from blood. Subset defined: effector memory, CD45RA- CD27-. The receptors stem from a human donor in good health.

The V call is TRBV4-1, the J call TRBJ2-7, with 11 bases that match TRBD2. V trimming: 4 bases; J trimming: 2 bases; junction bases outside the gene matches: 1. There are 14 residues in the CDR3. Germline CDR1 MGHRA, CDR2 YSYEKL. CDR3 amino acids: CASSRSGGAYEQYF. CDR3 DNA: TGCGCCAGCAGCCGTAGCGGGGGGGCCTACGAGCAGTACTTC.

This clonotype is medium-sized by share. The chain has TRBV5-6 and TRBJ2-1, with TRBD1 as a possible D gene (6 bases). This CDR3 has 15 amino acids. The V gene's germline CDR1 is SGHDT and CDR2 YYEEEE. With 4 bases removed from V and 6 bases from J, the gap between germline ends came to 17 bases. The CDR3 region is CASSRTRNRANEQFF. The CDR3 nucleotides are TGTGCCAGCAGCCGTACGAGAAACAGGGCCAATGAGCAGTTCTTC.

The CDR3 region is CASSVEGQMSSGANVLTF. For the CDR3, the DNA is TGCGCCAGCAGTGTAGAGGGACAAATGAGCTCTGGGGCCAACGTCCTGACTTTC. The V call is TRBV10-2, the J call TRBJ2-6; D possibly corresponds to TRBD1 (6 bases). This CDR3 contains 18 residues. Per the germline V gene, CDR1 is WSHSY and CDR2 is SAAADI. V lost 4 bases to trimming and J lost 0 bases, with 16 bases between them.

This clonotype was seen only once. The chain combines TRBV30 with TRBJ2-7, with D unresolved. Germline V gives CDR1 GTSNPN, CDR2 SVGIG (reference sequence). The V end lost 0 bases, the J end lost 1 base, and 10 bases lay between the germline ends. The CDR3 spans 14 residues. The CDR3 bases are TGTGCCTGGAGTGTACCGGATTCTTCCTACGAGCAGTACTTC. Translating it yields CAWSVPDSSYEQYF.

The CDR3 DNA is TGCAGTGCCACAAGGGGGGGGGGGATTGACAATGAGCAGTTCTTC. Protein product: CSATRGGGIDNEQFF. V and J are TRBV20-1 and TRBJ2-1, with a possible D match to TRBD2 (7 bases). This CDR3 is 15 amino acids long. Trimming stripped 6 bases from V and 5 bases from J, with 20 bases between. CDR1 DFQATT and CDR2 SNEGSKA come from the germline V gene (reference sequence).

The sample holds many counts of this clonotype. The rearrangement uses TRBV7-9 and TRBJ2-5, with 9 bases fitting TRBD2. With V trimmed by 5 bases and J by 5 bases, 18 bases remained unmatched. In germline, CDR1 is SEHNR, CDR2 FQNEAQ (reference sequence). This CDR3 region has 18 residues. The CDR3 is CASSPRIVAGGPRETQYF. The CDR3 DNA follows: TGTGCCAGCAGCCCTCGAATCGTGGCGGGAGGGCCGAGGGAGACCCAGTACTTC.

This clonotype was recorded a few times. The chain has TRBV20-1 and TRBJ2-3; tentative D call: TRBD2 (5 bases). This CDR3 contains 15 residues. Trimming took off 2 bases at V and 0 bases at J, with 12 bases between the two ends. CDR1 DFQATT and CDR2 SNEGSKA come from the germline V gene (reference sequence). The CDR3 is CSARYSASSTDTQYF. Here the CDR3 DNA reads TGCAGTGCTAGATATTCCGCTAGCAGCACAGATACGCAGTATTTT.

This clonotype is termed medium-sized. J is TRBJ2-1 and V is TRBV27; 8 bases are a match to TRBD2. Germline CDR1 is MNHEY and CDR2 is SMNVEV (reference sequence). V lost 4 bases to trimming and J lost 3 bases; unmatched junction nucleotides: 17. The CDR3 runs to 19 residues. CDR3 DNA sequence: TGTGCCAGCAGTTCCACCGGACTAGCAGGATTAAGGGTCTACAATGAGCAGTTCTTC. It is translated as CASSSTGLAGLRVYNEQFF.

In this sample, this clonotype turned up a few times. The chain carries TRBV11-1 and TRBJ1-1; tentatively, D is TRBD1 (5 bases). V lost 11 bases and J lost 4, with 17 bases in between. The CDR3 is 13 residues long. Per the germline V gene, CDR1 is SGHAT and CDR2 is FQDESV (reference sequence). The CDR3 loop is CAALARDGTEAFF. CDR3 nucleotides: TGTGCCGCCCTAGCGCGGGACGGCACTGAAGCTTTCTTT.

By share of the sample, this clonotype is large (0.1 to 1%). The chain is built from TRBV6-5 and TRBJ2-7; D not certain. Trimming cost V 5 bases and J 7 bases, with 12 bases left between them. The CDR3 length is 12 residues. Germline assignment: CDR1 MNHEY and CDR2 SVGAGI. DNA of the CDR3: TGTGCCAGCAGTCAATGGTTGGGAGAGCAGTACTTC. As protein: CASSQWLGEQYF.

In this sample, this clonotype turned up many times. The chain recombines TRBV6-1 with TRBJ2-1, with 10 bases lining up with TRBD2. The V gene's germline CDR1 is MNHNS and CDR2 SASEGT. Germline trimming cut 2 bases from V and 8 bases from J; bases unmatched to any gene: 6. The CDR3 covers 15 residues. In DNA form, the CDR3 reads TGTGCCAGCAGTGAAACTAGCGGGACTCTCTATGAGCAGTTCTTC. Translating it yields CASSETSGTLYEQFF.

The CDR3 nucleotides are TGCGCCAGCACTTACCAGGCTCAGGGCAGGGTGGCAACTGAAGCTTTCTTT. Translation gives CASTYQAQGRVATEAFF. The chain combines TRBV4-3 with TRBJ1-1; possibly TRBD1 for D (5 bases). V was pared by 7 bases and J by 5 bases, with 26 bases between. The CDR3 loop spans 17 amino acids. Germline-derived CDR1 and CDR2 are LGHNA and YSLEER.

The V gene is TRBV18, the J gene TRBJ2-3; 7 bases fit TRBD2. Trimming at V came to 4 bases and at J to 6 bases, leaving 16 bases not matched to a gene. The CDR3 consists of 17 residues. Germline lookup yields CDR1 KGHSH and CDR2 LQKENI. Here the CDR3 reads CASSQQSGITFVDTQYF. In DNA, the CDR3 is TGTGCCAGCTCACAACAAAGCGGGATAACTTTTGTGGATACGCAGTATTTT.

This chain connects TRBV6-5 to TRBJ1-1; no definite D call. The V end lost 6 bases, the J end lost 4 bases, and 15 bases lay between the germline ends. The CDR3 totals 14 residues. CDR1 is MNHEY, CDR2 SVGAGI, per germline. CDR3 residues: CASRPAPLGTEAFF. CDR3 sequence (DNA): TGTGCCAGCAGACCCGCTCCGCTCGGCACTGAAGCTTTCTTT.

The chain employs TRBV6-6 and TRBJ2-2; 8 nucleotides line up with TRBD1. Germline assignment: CDR1 MNHNY and CDR2 SVGAGI (reference sequence). The CDR3 extends over 14 amino acids. The V gene end was trimmed by 5 bases and the J gene end by 7 bases; junction bases not matched to a gene: 6. Written as DNA, the CDR3 is TGTGCCAGCAGTCCAGGGGGCTATAGCGGGGAGCTGTTTTTT. Translating gives CASSPGGYSGELFF.

This clonotype has only one observation. This chain links TRBV19 with TRBJ1-5; D uncertain. The CDR3 has 12 residues. The germline V and J ends were trimmed by 5 bases and 3 bases, with 5 bases remaining between them. Germline values: CDR1 LNHDA, CDR2 SQIVND (reference sequence). CDR3 in DNA: TGTGCCAGTAGTTATCTCAATCAGCCCCAGCATTTT. This encodes CASSYLNQPQHF.